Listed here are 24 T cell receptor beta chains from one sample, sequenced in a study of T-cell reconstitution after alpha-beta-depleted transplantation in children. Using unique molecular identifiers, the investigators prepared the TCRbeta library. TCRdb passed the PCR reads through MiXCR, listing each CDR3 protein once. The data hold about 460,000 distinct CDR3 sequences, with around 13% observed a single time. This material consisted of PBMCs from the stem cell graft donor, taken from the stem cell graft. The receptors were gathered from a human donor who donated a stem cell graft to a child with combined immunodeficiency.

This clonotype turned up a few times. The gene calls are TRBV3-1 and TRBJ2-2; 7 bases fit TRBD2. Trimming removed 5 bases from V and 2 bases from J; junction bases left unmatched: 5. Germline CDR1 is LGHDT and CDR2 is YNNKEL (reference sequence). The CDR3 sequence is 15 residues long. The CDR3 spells CASSGAGLNTGELFF. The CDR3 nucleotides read TGTGCCAGCAGCGGAGCGGGACTCAACACCGGGGAGCTGTTTTTT.

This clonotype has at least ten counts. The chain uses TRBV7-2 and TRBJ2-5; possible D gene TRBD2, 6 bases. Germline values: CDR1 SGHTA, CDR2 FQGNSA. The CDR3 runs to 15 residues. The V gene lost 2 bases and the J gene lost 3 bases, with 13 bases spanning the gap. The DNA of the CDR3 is TGTGCCAGCAGCTTAAACGGGAGATTGAAAGAGACCCAGTACTTC. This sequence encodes CASSLNGRLKETQYF.

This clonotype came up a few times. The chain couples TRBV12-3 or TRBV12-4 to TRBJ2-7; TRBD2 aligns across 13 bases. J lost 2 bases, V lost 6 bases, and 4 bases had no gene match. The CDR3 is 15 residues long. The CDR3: CASRPGTSGTYEQYF. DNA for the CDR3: TGTGCCAGCAGACCCGGGACTAGCGGGACCTACGAGCAGTACTTC.

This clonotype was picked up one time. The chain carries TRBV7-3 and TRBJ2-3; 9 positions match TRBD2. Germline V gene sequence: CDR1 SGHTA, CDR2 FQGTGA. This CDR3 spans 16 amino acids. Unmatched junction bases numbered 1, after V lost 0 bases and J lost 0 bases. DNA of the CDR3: TGTGCCAGCAGCTTAACGCTAGCGGGAAGCACAGATACGCAGTATTTT. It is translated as CASSLTLAGSTDTQYF.

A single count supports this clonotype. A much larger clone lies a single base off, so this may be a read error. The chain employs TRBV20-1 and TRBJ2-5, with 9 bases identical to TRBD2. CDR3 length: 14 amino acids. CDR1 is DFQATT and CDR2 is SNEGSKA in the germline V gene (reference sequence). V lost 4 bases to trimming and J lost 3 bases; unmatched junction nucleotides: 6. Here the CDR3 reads CSATRVAGEETQYF. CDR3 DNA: TGCAGTGCTACCCGAGTAGCGGGAGAAGAGACCCAGTACTTC.

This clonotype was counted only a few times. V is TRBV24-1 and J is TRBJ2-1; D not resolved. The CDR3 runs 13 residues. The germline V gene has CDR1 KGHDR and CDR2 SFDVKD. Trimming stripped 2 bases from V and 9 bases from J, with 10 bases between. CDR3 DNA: TGTGCCACCAGTGATTACCAGTGGGGTGAGCAGTTCTTC. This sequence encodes CATSDYQWGEQFF.

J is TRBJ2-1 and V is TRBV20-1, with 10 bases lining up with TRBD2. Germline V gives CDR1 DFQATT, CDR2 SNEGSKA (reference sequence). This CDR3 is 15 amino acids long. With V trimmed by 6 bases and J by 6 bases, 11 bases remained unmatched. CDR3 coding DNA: TGCAGTGCCCACCACCCAGTAGCGGGGGGCAATGAGCAGTTCTTC. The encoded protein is CSAHHPVAGGNEQFF.

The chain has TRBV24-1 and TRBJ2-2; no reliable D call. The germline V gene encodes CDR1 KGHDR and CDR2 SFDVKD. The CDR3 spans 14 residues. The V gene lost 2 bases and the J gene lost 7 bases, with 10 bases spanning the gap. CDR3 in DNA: TGTGCCACCAGTGATTCGATTAGGATCGGGGAGCTGTTTTTT. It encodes CATSDSIRIGELFF.

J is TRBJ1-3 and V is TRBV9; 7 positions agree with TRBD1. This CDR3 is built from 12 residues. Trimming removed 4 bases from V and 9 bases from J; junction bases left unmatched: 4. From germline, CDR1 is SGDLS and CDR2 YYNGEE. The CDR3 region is CASSTQGSTIYF. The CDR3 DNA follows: TGTGCCAGCAGCACACAGGGGAGCACCATATATTTT.

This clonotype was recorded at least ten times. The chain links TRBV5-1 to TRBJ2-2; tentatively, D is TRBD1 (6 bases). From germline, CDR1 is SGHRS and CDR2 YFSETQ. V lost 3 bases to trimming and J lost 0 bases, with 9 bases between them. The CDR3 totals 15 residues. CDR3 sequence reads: CASSSDRPNTGELFF. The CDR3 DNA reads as TGCGCCAGCAGCTCGGACAGACCGAACACCGGGGAGCTGTTTTTT.

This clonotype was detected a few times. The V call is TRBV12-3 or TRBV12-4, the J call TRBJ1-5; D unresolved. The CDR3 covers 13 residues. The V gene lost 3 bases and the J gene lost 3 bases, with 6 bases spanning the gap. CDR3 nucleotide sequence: TGTGCCAGCAGTTTTCAGTCCAATCAGCCCCAGCATTTT. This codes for CASSFQSNQPQHF.

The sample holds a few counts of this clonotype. CDR3 region: CASSPYPRGRLEETQYF. In DNA form, the CDR3 reads TGTGCCAGCTCACCATACCCGCGGGGTCGATTAGAAGAGACCCAGTACTTC. V usage is TRBV18 and J usage is TRBJ2-5; TRBD2 is a possible D gene (6 bases). The CDR3 contains 17 residues. Trimming took off 2 bases at V and 3 bases at J, with 19 bases between the two ends. Per germline, CDR1 KGHSH and CDR2 LQKENI. The whole variable domain, remainder taken from reference TRBV18 and TRBJ2-5, is NAGVMQNPRHLVRRRGQEARLRCSPMKGHSHVYWYRQLPEEGLKFMVYLQKENIIDESGMPKERFSAEFPKEGPSILRIQQVVRGDSAAYFCASSPYPRGRLEETQYFGPGTRLLVL.

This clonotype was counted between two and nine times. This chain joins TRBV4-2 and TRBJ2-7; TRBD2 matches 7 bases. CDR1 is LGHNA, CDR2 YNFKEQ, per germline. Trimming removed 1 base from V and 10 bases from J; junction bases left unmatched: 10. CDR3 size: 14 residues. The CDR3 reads CASSQGAARDYQYF. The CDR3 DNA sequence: TGTGCCAGCAGCCAAGGAGCTGCCAGGGACTACCAGTACTTC.

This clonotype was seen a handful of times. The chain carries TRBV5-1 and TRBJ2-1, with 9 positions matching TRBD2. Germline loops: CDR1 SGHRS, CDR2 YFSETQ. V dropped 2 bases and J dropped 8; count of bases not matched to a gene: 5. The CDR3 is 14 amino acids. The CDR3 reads CASSFSSGTDEQFF. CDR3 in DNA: TGCGCCAGCAGCTTTTCTAGCGGGACGGATGAGCAGTTCTTC.

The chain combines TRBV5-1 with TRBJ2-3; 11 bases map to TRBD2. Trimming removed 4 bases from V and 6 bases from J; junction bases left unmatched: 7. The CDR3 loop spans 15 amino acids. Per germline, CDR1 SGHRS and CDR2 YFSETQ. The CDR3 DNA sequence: TGCGCCAGCAGCGGACTAGCGGGCGCTTCCGATACGCAGTATTTT. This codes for CASSGLAGASDTQYF. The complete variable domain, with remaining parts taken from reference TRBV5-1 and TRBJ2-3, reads KAGVTQTPRYLIKTRGQQVTLSCSPISGHRSVSWYQQTPGQGLQFLFEYFSETQRNKGNFPGRFSGRQFSNSRSEMNVSTLELGDSALYLCASSGLAGASDTQYFGPGTRLTVL.

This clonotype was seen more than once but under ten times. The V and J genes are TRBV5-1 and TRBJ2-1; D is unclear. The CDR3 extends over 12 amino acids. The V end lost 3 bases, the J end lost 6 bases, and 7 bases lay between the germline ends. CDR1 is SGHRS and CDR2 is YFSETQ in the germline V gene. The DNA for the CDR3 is TGCGCCAGCAGCTATGAGATCAATGAGCAGTTCTTC. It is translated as CASSYEINEQFF.

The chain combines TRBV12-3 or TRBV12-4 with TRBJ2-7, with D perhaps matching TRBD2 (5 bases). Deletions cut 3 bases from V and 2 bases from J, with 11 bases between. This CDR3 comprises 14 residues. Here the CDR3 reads CASSLELGTYEQYF. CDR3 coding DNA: TGTGCCAGCAGTTTGGAACTAGGAACCTACGAGCAGTACTTC.

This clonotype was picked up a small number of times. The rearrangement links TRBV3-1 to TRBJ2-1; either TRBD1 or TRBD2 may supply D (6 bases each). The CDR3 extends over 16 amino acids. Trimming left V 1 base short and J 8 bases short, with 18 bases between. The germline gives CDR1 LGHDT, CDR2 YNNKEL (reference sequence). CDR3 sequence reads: CASSQGVQGGSHEQFF. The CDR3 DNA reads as TGTGCCAGCAGCCAAGGTGTACAGGGAGGTAGTCATGAGCAGTTCTTC.

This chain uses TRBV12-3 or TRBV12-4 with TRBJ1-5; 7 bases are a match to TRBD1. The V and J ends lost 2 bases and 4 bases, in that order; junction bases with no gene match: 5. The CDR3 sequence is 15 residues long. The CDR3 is CASSLWWDRNQPQHF. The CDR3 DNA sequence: TGTGCCAGCAGTTTATGGTGGGACAGAAATCAGCCCCAGCATTTT.

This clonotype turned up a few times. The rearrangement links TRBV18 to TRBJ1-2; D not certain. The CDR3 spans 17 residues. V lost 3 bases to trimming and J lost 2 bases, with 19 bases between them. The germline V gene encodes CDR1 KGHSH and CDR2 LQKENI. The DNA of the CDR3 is TGTGCCAGCTCACCTCTAACCGATGGGGATACAAACTATGGCTACACCTTC. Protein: CASSPLTDGDTNYGYTF.

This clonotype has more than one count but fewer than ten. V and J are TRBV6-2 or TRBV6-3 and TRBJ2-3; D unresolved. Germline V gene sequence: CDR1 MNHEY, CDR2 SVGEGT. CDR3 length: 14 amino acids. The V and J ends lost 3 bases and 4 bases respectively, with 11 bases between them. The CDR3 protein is CASSYGVAADTQYF. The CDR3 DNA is TGTGCCAGCAGTTATGGGGTAGCCGCAGATACGCAGTATTTT.

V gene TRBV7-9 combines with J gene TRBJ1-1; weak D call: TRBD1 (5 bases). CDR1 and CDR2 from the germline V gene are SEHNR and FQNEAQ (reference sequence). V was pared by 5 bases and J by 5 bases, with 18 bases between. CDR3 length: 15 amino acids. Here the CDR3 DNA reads TGTGCCAGCAGCCCTAGGGACCTAGGAGGGACTGAAGCTTTCTTT. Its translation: CASSPRDLGGTEAFF.

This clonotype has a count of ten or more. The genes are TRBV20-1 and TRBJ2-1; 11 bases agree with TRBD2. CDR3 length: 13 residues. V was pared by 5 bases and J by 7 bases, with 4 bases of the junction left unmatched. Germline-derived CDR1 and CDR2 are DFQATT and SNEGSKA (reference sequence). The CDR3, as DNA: TGCAGTGCTTTAACTAGCGGGAGTAATGAGCAGTTCTTC. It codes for CSALTSGSNEQFF.

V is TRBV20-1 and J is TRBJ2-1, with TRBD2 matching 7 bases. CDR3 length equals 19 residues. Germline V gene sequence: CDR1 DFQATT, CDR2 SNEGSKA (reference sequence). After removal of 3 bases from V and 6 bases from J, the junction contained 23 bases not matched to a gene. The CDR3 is CSASVYGGDARVIGNEQFF. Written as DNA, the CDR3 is TGCAGTGCTAGTGTTTATGGGGGGGACGCCAGGGTAATAGGCAATGAGCAGTTCTTC.